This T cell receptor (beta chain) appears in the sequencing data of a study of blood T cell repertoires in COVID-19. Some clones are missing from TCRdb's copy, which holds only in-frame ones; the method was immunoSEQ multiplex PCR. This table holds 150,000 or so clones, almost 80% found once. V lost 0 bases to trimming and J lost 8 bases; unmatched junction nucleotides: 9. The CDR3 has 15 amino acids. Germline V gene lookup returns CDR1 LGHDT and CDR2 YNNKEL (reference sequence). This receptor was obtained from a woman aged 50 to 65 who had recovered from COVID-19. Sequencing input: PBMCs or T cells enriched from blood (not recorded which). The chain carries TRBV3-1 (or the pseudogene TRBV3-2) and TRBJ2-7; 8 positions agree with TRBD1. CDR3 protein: CASSQETGAPGQQYF. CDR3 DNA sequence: TGTGCCAGCAGCCAAGAGACAGGGGCCCCAGGGCAGCAGTACTTC.